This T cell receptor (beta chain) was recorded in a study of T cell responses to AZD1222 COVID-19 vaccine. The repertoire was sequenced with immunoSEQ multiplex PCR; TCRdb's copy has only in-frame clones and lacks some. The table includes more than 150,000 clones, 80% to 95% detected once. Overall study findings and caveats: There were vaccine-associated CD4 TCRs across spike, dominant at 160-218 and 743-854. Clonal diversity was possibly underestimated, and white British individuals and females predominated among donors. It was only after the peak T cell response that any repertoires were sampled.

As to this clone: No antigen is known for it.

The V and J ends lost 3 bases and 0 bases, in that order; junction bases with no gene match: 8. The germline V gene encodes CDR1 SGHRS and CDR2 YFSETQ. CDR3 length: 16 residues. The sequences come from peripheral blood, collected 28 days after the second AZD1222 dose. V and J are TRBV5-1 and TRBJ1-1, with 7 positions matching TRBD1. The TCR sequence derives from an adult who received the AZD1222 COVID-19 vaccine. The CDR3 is CASSWDSRRMNTEAFF. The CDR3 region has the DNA TGCGCCAGCAGCTGGGACAGCCGAAGAATGAACACTGAAGCTTTCTTT. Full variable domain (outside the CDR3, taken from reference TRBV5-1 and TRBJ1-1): KAGVTQTPRYLIKTRGQQVTLSCSPISGHRSVSWYQQTPGQGLQFLFEYFSETQRNKGNFPGRFSGRQFSNSRSEMNVSTLELGDSALYLCASSWDSRRMNTEAFFGQGTRLTVV.